A single sample gave rise to the 18 T cell receptor beta chains below, sequenced in a study of OX40 agonist ivuxolimab in advanced cancers. Here immunoSEQ multiplex PCR was the method, and the copy in TCRdb shows in-frame clones only, minus some. The table has over 50,000 clones, around four fifths seen once. The source material was CD4+ or CD8+ T cells sorted from blood, sampled in a trial of the OX40 agonist ivuxolimab. The receptors here all came from an adult with an advanced solid tumor such as melanoma, head and neck, liver or kidney cancer.

This chain joins TRBV2 and TRBJ2-1; TRBD2 aligns across 7 bases. V shed 7 bases, J shed 1 base, and the junction held 10 bases outside the gene matches. The CDR3 loop spans 16 amino acids. Germline V CDR1 and CDR2: SNHLY, FYNNEI. This chain's CDR3 is CASTGRGTRSYNEQFF. Here the CDR3 DNA reads TGTGCCAGCACCGGGCGGGGGACCCGTTCCTACAATGAGCAGTTCTTC.

The V gene is TRBV18, the J gene TRBJ1-4, with D possibly matching TRBD1 (5 bases). Germline CDR1 KGHSH, CDR2 LQKENI. V lost 5 bases and J lost 7, with 11 bases in between. This CDR3 contains 13 residues. The CDR3 DNA follows: TGTGCCAGCTCAACGACAGCAGGTGAAAAACTGTTTTTT. Protein product: CASSTTAGEKLFF.

The chain employs TRBV5-4 and TRBJ2-3; D is unresolved. The CDR3 loop spans 15 amino acids. Germline V gene data show CDR1 as SGHNT and CDR2 as YYREEE (reference sequence). Trimming pared 4 bases from V and 2 bases from J, leaving 14 bases between. The CDR3 sequence: CASSVNPSATDTQYF. CDR3 bases: TGTGCCAGCAGCGTTAACCCCAGCGCCACAGATACGCAGTATTTT. The full variable domain, rest sourced from reference TRBV5-4 and TRBJ2-3, is ETGVTQSPTHLIKTRGQQVTLRCSSQSGHNTVSWYQQALGQGPQFIFQYYREEENGRGNFPPRFSGLQFPNYSSELNVNALELDDSALYLCASSVNPSATDTQYFGPGTRLTVL.

The V call is TRBV10-3, the J call TRBJ2-7; D ambiguous. Per germline, CDR1 ENHRY and CDR2 SYGVKD. The length of the CDR3 is 12 residues. Trimming left V 10 bases short and J 1 base short, with 11 bases between. Here the CDR3 DNA reads TGTGCCACTCGGCAGGCATCCTACGAGCAGTACTTC. Protein product: CATRQASYEQYF.

The chain couples TRBV6-1 to TRBJ1-4; D is unclear. The CDR3 covers 15 residues. Germline lookup yields CDR1 MNHNS and CDR2 SASEGT. The germline V and J ends were trimmed by 0 bases and 0 bases, with 5 bases remaining between them. The DNA for the CDR3 is TGTGCCAGCAGTGAAGCGTCGGCAACTAATGAAAAACTGTTTTTT. This codes for CASSEASATNEKLFF.

V gene TRBV29-1 combines with J gene TRBJ2-2; D uncertain. This CDR3 region has 15 residues. Between the trimmed V and J ends, which lost 0 bases and 5 bases, there was a span of 13 bases. Germline lookup yields CDR1 SQVTM and CDR2 ANQGSEA. CDR3 loop: CSVEDQAALTGELFF. DNA of the CDR3: TGCAGCGTTGAAGATCAGGCGGCACTGACCGGGGAGCTGTTTTTT.

V gene TRBV28 combines with J gene TRBJ1-1; D remains ambiguous. The CDR3 has 14 residues. Germline-derived CDR1 and CDR2 are MDHEN and SYDVKM. Trimming removed 6 bases at V and 1 base at J, with 12 bases between. The CDR3 sequence is CASRPPTGNTEAFF. The CDR3 coding sequence is TGTGCCAGCAGGCCCCCCACGGGGAACACTGAAGCTTTCTTT.

The J gene is TRBJ2-5, the V gene TRBV5-1; TRBD2 matches 9 bases. This CDR3 region has 15 residues. With 2 bases clipped from V and 3 bases from J, the junction kept 5 bases outside the gene matches. Germline loops: CDR1 SGHRS, CDR2 YFSETQ. The CDR3 loop is CASSFSLAGEETQYF. The CDR3 nucleotides read TGCGCCAGCAGCTTCTCCTTAGCGGGGGAAGAGACCCAGTACTTC.

V and J are TRBV5-1 and TRBJ2-3; D not certain. The length of the CDR3 is 11 residues. V shed 6 bases and J shed 5 bases, with 7 bases lying between them. CDR1 SGHRS and CDR2 YFSETQ come from the germline V gene. CDR3 protein: CASTLQDTQYF. The DNA for the CDR3 is TGCGCCAGCACCCTGCAAGATACGCAGTATTTT.

In DNA, the CDR3 is TGTGCCAGAAGCTTAAGGACAGGCCGCTACGAGCAGTACTTC. This sequence encodes CARSLRTGRYEQYF. This chain connects TRBV7-5 to TRBJ2-7; the table's D gene call, TRBD1, was not cross checked with the DNA. TRBV7-5 is a documented pseudogene. The CDR3 is 14 residues long.

This chain connects TRBV5-4 to TRBJ2-7, with TRBD2 identical over 8 bases. Unmatched junction bases numbered 0, after V lost 0 bases and J lost 4 bases. Germline CDR1 is SGHNT and CDR2 is YYREEE (reference sequence). CDR3 length: 13 residues. The CDR3 reads CASSLEREYEQYF. The CDR3 DNA is TGTGCCAGCAGCTTGGAGCGGGAGTACGAGCAGTACTTC.

This clone has just a few counts. The chain recombines TRBV9 with TRBJ1-3; D is ambiguous. The germline CDR1 and CDR2 sequences are SGDLS and YYNGEE. The CDR3 totals 13 residues. Trimming cost V 2 bases and J 10 bases, with 13 bases left between them. In nucleotides, the CDR3 is TGTGCCAGCAGCGTGGCTGGAAAAGATACCATATATTTT. Protein: CASSVAGKDTIYF. The whole variable domain, filled in from reference TRBV9 and TRBJ1-3, reads DSGVTQTPKHLITATGQRVTLRCSPRSGDLSVYWYQQSLDQGLQFLIQYYNGEERAKGNILERFSAQQFPDLHSELNLSSLELGDSALYFCASSVAGKDTIYFGEGSWLTVV.

This CDR3 reads CASSSYTEGVDTQYF. DNA for the CDR3: TGTGCCAGCAGCTCCTACACAGAAGGGGTGGATACGCAGTATTTT. V and J are TRBV7-2 and TRBJ2-3; D is perhaps TRBD1 (5 bases). Germline loops: CDR1 SGHTA, CDR2 FQGNSA. The V and J ends lost 4 bases and 6 bases respectively, with 17 bases between them. The CDR3 has 15 residues.

The chain is built from TRBV7-3 and TRBJ2-1; the D gene is possibly TRBD2 (6 bases). Trimming took off 1 base at V and 3 bases at J, with 16 bases between the two ends. Per the germline V gene, CDR1 is SGHTA and CDR2 is FQGTGA. The CDR3 spans 17 residues. The CDR3 DNA sequence: TGTGCCAGCAGCTTAAGCGGGATAGACTCGAACTACAATGAGCAGTTCTTC. Amino acid sequence: CASSLSGIDSNYNEQFF.

This clone was picked up one time. V usage is TRBV19 and J usage is TRBJ2-3; TRBD1 agrees at 7 bases. The CDR3 is made up of 16 amino acids. J lost 2 bases, V lost 3 bases, and 8 bases had no gene match. Germline V CDR1 and CDR2: LNHDA, SQIVND (reference sequence). CDR3 amino acids: CASSMYRGIYTDTQYF. The CDR3 region has the DNA TGTGCCAGTAGTATGTACAGGGGAATCTACACAGATACGCAGTATTTT.

This chain uses TRBV6-5 with TRBJ1-6, with 8 bases matching TRBD1. The CDR3 has 14 residues. Germline V gene data show CDR1 as MNHEY and CDR2 as SVGAGI. V shed 3 bases, J shed 12 bases, and the junction held 7 bases outside the gene matches. CDR3 residues: CASSYSRGPGPLHF. The CDR3 DNA is TGTGCCAGCAGTTATTCCAGGGGGCCCGGACCCCTCCACTTT.

The genes are TRBV28 and TRBJ1-2, with 8 positions matching TRBD1. Germline V gene data show CDR1 as MDHEN and CDR2 as SYDVKM. V was clipped by 5 bases and J by 7 bases; unmatched bases: 12. CDR3 length: 15 amino acids. This CDR3 is CASSTGGGSRAGYTF. The CDR3 DNA sequence: TGTGCCAGCAGTACAGGGGGGGGCTCGAGGGCTGGCTACACCTTC.

The rearrangement uses TRBV2 and TRBJ2-1, with D maybe TRBD2 (6 bases). The germline CDR1 and CDR2 sequences are SNHLY and FYNNEI. The ends were cut back, 4 bases at V and 6 bases at J, with 10 bases in the middle. The CDR3 runs to 13 residues. CDR3 sequence: CASSGAGFNEQFF. In DNA form, the CDR3 reads TGTGCCAGCAGTGGGGCGGGATTCAATGAGCAGTTCTTC.